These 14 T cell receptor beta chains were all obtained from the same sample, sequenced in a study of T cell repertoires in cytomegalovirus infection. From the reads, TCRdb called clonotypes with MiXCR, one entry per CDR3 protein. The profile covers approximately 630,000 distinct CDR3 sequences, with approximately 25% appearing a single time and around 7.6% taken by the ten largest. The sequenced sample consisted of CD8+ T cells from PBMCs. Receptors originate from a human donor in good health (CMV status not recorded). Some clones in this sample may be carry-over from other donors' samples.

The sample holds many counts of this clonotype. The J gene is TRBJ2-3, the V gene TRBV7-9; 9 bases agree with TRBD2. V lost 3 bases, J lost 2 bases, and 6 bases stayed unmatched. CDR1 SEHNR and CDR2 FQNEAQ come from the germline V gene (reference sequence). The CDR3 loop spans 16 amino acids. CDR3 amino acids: CASSLRTSEYTDTQYF. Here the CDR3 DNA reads TGTGCCAGCAGCTTGCGGACTAGCGAATACACAGATACGCAGTATTTT.

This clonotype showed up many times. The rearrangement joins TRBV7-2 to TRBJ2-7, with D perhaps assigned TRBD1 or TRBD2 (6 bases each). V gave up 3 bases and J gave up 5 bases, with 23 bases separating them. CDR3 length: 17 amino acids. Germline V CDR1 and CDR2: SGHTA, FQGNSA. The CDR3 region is CASSLDSGGRLTDEQYF. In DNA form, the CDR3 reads TGTGCCAGCAGCTTGGATAGTGGGGGGCGTTTAACGGACGAGCAGTACTTC.

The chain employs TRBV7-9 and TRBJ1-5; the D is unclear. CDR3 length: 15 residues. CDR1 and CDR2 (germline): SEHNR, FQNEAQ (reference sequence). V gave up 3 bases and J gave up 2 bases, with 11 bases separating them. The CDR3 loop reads CASSFGRAGNQPQHF. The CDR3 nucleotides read TGTGCCAGCAGCTTTGGTAGGGCTGGCAATCAGCCCCAGCATTTT.

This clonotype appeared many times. The CDR3: CASSPGLADEQFF. DNA of the CDR3: TGTGCCAGCAGTCCTGGACTAGCCGATGAGCAGTTCTTC. This sequence joins TRBV12-3 or TRBV12-4 and TRBJ2-1; TRBD2 agrees at 8 bases. The trim removed 5 bases at V and 8 bases at J, leaving 5 bases unmatched. The CDR3 is made up of 13 amino acids.

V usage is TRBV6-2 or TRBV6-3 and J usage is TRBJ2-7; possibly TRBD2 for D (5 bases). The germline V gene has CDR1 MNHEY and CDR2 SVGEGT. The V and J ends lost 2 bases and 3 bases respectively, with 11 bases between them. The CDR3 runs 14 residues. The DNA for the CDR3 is TGTGCCAGCAGTTACGCGGGTACTATCTACGAGCAGTACGTC. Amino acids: CASSYAGTIYEQYV.

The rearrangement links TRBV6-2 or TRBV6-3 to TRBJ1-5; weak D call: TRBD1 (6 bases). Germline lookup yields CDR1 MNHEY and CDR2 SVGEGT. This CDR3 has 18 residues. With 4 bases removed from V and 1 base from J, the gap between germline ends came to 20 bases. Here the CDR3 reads CASSLPRAGARSNQPQHF. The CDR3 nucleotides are TGTGCCAGCAGTTTACCGCGCGCGGGGGCGCGGAGCAATCAGCCCCAGCATTTT.

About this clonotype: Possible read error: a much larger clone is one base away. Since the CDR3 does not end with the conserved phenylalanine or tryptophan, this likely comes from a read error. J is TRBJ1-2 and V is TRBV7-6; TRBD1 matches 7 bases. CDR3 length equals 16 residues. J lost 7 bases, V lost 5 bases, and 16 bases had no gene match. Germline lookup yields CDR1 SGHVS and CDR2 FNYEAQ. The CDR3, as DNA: TGTGCCAGCAGCCTCAGACGACAGGGTGGAAATCGTGGCTACACCGTC. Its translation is CASSLRRQGGNRGYTV.

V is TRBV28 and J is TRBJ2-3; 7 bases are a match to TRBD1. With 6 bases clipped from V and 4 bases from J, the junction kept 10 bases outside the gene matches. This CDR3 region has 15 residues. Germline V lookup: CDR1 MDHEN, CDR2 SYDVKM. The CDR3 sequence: CASRTYRGRADTQYF. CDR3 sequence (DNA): TGTGCCAGCAGAACCTACAGGGGTAGGGCAGATACGCAGTATTTT.

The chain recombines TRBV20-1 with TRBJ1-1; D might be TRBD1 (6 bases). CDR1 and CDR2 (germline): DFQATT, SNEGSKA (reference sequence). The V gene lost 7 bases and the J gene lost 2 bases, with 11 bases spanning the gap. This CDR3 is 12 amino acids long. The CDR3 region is CSVMTGNTEAFF. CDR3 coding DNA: TGCAGTGTAATGACAGGTAACACTGAAGCTTTCTTT.

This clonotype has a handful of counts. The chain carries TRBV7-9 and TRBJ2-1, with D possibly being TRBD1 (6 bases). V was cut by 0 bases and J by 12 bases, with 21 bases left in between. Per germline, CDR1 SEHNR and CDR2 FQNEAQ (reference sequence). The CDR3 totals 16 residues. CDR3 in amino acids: CASSLAYRAERDLQFF. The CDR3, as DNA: TGTGCCAGCAGCTTAGCGTACAGGGCTGAACGGGATTTGCAGTTCTTC.

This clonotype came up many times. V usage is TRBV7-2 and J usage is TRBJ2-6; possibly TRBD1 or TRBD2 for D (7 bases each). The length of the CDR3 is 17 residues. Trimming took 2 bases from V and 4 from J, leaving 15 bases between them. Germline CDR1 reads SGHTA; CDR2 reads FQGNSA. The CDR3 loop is CASSLWEGASGANVLTF. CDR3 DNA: TGTGCCAGCAGCTTATGGGAGGGGGCCTCCGGGGCCAACGTCCTGACTTTC.

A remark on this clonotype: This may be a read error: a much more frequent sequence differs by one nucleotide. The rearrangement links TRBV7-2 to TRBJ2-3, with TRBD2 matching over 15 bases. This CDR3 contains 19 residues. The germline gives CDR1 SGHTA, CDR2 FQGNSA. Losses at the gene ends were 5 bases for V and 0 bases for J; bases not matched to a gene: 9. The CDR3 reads CASSLPGTSGRWSTDTQYF. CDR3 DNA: TGTGCCAGCAGCCTTCCCGGGACTAGCGGGAGGTGGAGCACAGATACGCAGTATTTT.

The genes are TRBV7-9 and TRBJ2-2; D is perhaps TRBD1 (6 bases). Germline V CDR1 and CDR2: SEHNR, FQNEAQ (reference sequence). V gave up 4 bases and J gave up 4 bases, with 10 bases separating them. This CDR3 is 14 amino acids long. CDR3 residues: CASSSTGPTGELFF. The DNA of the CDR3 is TGTGCCAGCAGCTCGACAGGCCCCACCGGGGAGCTGTTTTTT.

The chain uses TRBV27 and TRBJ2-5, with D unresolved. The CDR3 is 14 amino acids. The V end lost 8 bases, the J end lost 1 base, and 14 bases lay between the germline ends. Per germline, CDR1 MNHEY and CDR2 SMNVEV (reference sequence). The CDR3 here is CASASRRSQETQYF. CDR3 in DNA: TGTGCCAGCGCCTCTCGGCGGTCCCAAGAGACCCAGTACTTC.